This T cell receptor beta chain originates from a study of cytomegalovirus exposure and HLA in healthy donors. Overall study findings and caveats: The authors enumerated over 150 TCR beta chains as linked to cytomegalovirus. The presence/absence work took it that sequencing depth was about the same across donors. As confirmed in vitro, three CMV-associated chains were specific for CMV antigens.

PCR amplification relied on 60 Vbeta primers (plus 13 Jbeta primers). The table came from immunoSEQ multiplex PCR; TCRdb's copy has only in-frame clones and leaves some out. The sample holds more than 150,000 clones, less than 90% seen once. For this clone: The antigen is undetermined.

This receptor was taken from a man over 45 in good health and CMV-seronegative. Sequencing used PBMCs.

This chain's CDR3 is CASSEAAGGGDYEQYF. The CDR3 nucleotides read TGTGCCAGCAGTGAAGCTGCCGGGGGTGGGGATTACGAGCAGTACTTC. The chain has TRBV6-1 and TRBJ2-7, with D possibly being TRBD2 (6 bases). The germline V gene has CDR1 MNHNS and CDR2 SASEGT. Trimming shortened V by 0 bases and J by 4 bases, and 16 bases separated the two germline ends. The length of the CDR3 is 16 residues.